Listed below are T cell receptor beta chains from one sample, sequenced in a study of T cell changes during pregnancy in multiple sclerosis. Profiled with immunoSEQ multiplex PCR; TCRdb holds only in-frame clones, not every one. There are around 63,000 clones in the sample; 91% occur only once, and approximately 1.3% lies in the top ten. This sample comprised peripheral blood, obtained after pregnancy. Source of these receptors: a female donor in good health, enrolled as a control in a pregnancy study. The conserved cysteine and the conserved F or W are not part of the CDR3 here.

v_gene	j_gene	len	CDR3aa
TRBV9	TRBJ2-5	14	ASSVGMAGGQETQY
TRBV5-1	TRBJ2-5	13	ASSLNGGAGETQY
TRBV2	TRBJ1-4	12	ASSGTGTNEKLF
TRBV7-6	TRBJ2-5	12	ASSLGDTKETQY
TRBV25-1	TRBJ1-6	13	ASSVRQGKGSPLH
TRBV18	TRBJ2-5	10	ASSPGGETQY
TRBV7-8	TRBJ1-1	13	ASSLRGDRAAEAF
TRBV12-5	TRBJ2-1	15	ASGLAPRAGIGNEQF
TRBV27	TRBJ1-2	11	ASSFGTNYGYT
TRBV7-9	TRBJ2-5	13	ASSLPGTGQETQY
TRBV5-4	TRBJ2-5	15	ASSLAKVAGGPETQY
TRBV19	TRBJ1-2	12	ASSAQWGNYGYT
TRBV30	TRBJ2-1	12	AWSAGTGYNEQF
TRBV9	TRBJ1-1	12	ASSLDEGRAEAF
TRBV7-9	TRBJ2-3	12	ASSSGQDTDTQY
TRBV30	TRBJ1-1	10	ASPRGDTEAF
TRBV30	TRBJ2-1	11	AWTGLSMAEQF
TRBV18	TRBJ1-2	12	ASSLRDRNYGYT
TRBV4-3	TRBJ2-3	14	ASSQVMGGGTDTQY
TRBV11-1	TRBJ2-2	12	ASSGQGLTGELF
TRBV19	TRBJ1-2	13	ASSIVRQRIYGYT
TRBV4-2	TRBJ1-4	12	ASSPGQGAEKLF
TRBV7-2	TRBJ1-1	13	ASTKGQGLSSEAF
TRBV9	TRBJ2-7	13	ASSVGGTGGYEQY
TRBV5-8	TRBJ2-1	13	ASSRTGFSYNEQF
TRBV7-2	TRBJ2-5	13	ASSSRLALQETQY
TRBV11-2	TRBJ1-3	13	ASRVSGGSGNTIY
TRBV5-1	TRBJ1-1	12	ASSTTTGNTEAF
TRBV27	TRBJ1-4	15	ASSSVRGASTNEKLF
TRBV11-2	TRBJ2-6	16	ASSRLDSLRSGANVLT
TRBV19	TRBJ2-7	13	ASSINADRGFEQY
TRBV4-2	TRBJ1-2	14	ASSQNHGQGYYGYT
TRBV27	TRBJ2-3	17	ASSLPPPSGGGERDTQY
TRBV7-7	TRBJ1-3	13	ASSTETGFGNTIY
TRBV10-3	TRBJ1-1	11	AIRPGTDTEAF
TRBV19	TRBJ2-2	10	ASSIVPGELF
TRBV6-6	TRBJ1-2	11	ASLGATIRGYT
TRBV5-1	TRBJ1-1	14	ASSRGREGSGTEAF
TRBV4-2	TRBJ1-6	12	ASSLGTENSPLH
TRBV5-1	TRBJ2-3	10	ASRLSTDTQY
TRBV27	TRBJ2-1	13	ASSFRGSSYNEQF
TRBV19	TRBJ2-4	12	ASSPRTGGNIQY
TRBV4-2	TRBJ2-7	13	ASSPRWTGEDEQY
TRBV27	TRBJ1-5	13	ASSRDTYSNQPQH
TRBV19	TRBJ1-5	14	ASSFRQGASNQPQH
TRBV2	TRBJ1-1	12	ASSVGGGLTEAF
TRBV9	TRBJ1-2	12	ASSVGQGKHGYT
TRBV5-1	TRBJ2-2	13	ASSFGTVGTGELF
TRBV4-3	TRBJ2-7	10	ASSPGVGEQY
TRBV7-2	TRBJ2-3	14	ASSAYGGYSTDTQY
TRBV6-6	TRBJ1-1	14	ASRPVHREGMTEAF
TRBV19	TRBJ2-7	11	ASSTTGDYEQY
TRBV9	TRBJ2-2	12	ASSVGTGGGELF
TRBV4-3	TRBJ2-7	11	ASSQWGNHEQY
TRBV15	TRBJ2-7	12	ATSRQGQGNEQY
TRBV5-1	TRBJ2-6	17	ASSLFGQGTSSGANVLT
TRBV30	TRBJ1-4	13	AWSDRRKGGEKLF
TRBV29-1	TRBJ1-1	10	SVVLSFTEAF
TRBV18	TRBJ1-1	11	ASSPAGNTEAF
TRBV5-4	TRBJ2-1	14	ASSLVPSGAGDEQF